The 19 T cell receptor beta chains below all came from one sample that was sequenced in a study of cytomegalovirus exposure and HLA in healthy donors. The PCR was carried out with 60 Vbeta primers and 13 Jbeta primers. The repertoire was sequenced with immunoSEQ multiplex PCR; TCRdb's copy has only in-frame clones and lacks some. The data contain around 100,000 clones, 73% of them singletons. Material for sequencing was PBMCs. All receptors derive from a woman aged 25-40 years in good health and CMV-seronegative.

This clone was seen a handful of times. This sequence joins TRBV9 and TRBJ1-2; D is unclear. CDR3 length: 12 amino acids. Between the trimmed V and J ends, which lost 3 bases and 7 bases, there was a span of 10 bases. Per germline, CDR1 SGDLS and CDR2 YYNGEE. The CDR3 sequence is CASSGWSSGYTF. CDR3 bases: TGTGCCAGCAGCGGTTGGAGTAGTGGCTACACCTTC.

This chain joins TRBV30 and TRBJ2-7; 9 bases align to TRBD1. The trim removed 4 bases at V and 0 bases at J, leaving 4 bases unmatched. The germline V gene has CDR1 GTSNPN and CDR2 SVGIG (reference sequence). The CDR3 spans 14 residues. The CDR3 coding sequence is TGTGCCTGGACTAGGACAGGGGTCTCCTACGAGCAGTACTTC. As protein: CAWTRTGVSYEQYF.

This sequence joins TRBV7-9 and TRBJ1-5; D is undetermined. The CDR3 is made up of 13 amino acids. CDR1 is SEHNR and CDR2 is FQNEAQ in the germline V gene (reference sequence). Between the trimmed V and J ends, which lost 5 bases and 6 bases, there was a span of 11 bases. As DNA, the CDR3 is TGTGCCAGCAGCCCCACTACGGGTCAGCCCCAGCATTTT. Amino acids: CASSPTTGQPQHF.

V and J are TRBV5-1 and TRBJ1-2, with 7 bases lining up with TRBD1. With V trimmed by 0 bases and J by 9 bases, 2 bases remained unmatched. The germline CDR1 and CDR2 sequences are SGHRS and YFSETQ. There are 12 residues in the CDR3. The CDR3 region is CASSLGTGSYTF. CDR3 nucleotide sequence: TGCGCCAGCAGCTTGGGGACAGGAAGCTACACCTTC.

J is TRBJ2-3 and V is TRBV5-1; D call uncertain. V was cut by 3 bases and J by 6 bases, with 17 bases left in between. The CDR3 has 15 amino acids. Germline values: CDR1 SGHRS, CDR2 YFSETQ. This CDR3 reads CASSSRALNPDTQYF. The CDR3, as DNA: TGCGCCAGCAGCTCCCGAGCCTTAAACCCCGATACGCAGTATTTT.

The V call is TRBV29-1, the J call TRBJ1-1; the match to TRBD1 covers 9 bases. The CDR3 sequence is 13 residues long. CDR1 SQVTM and CDR2 ANQGSEA come from the germline V gene. Unmatched junction bases numbered 5, after V lost 6 bases and J lost 3 bases. The CDR3 DNA follows: TGCAGCGTCCACAGGGGGCGAGACACTGAAGCTTTCTTT. It yields the protein CSVHRGRDTEAFF.

The chain combines TRBV5-1 with TRBJ1-1; no clear D gene. V shed 6 bases and J shed 4 bases, with 13 bases lying between them. Germline V gene sequence: CDR1 SGHRS, CDR2 YFSETQ. The CDR3 totals 13 residues. The CDR3 protein is CASNPRGSTEAFF. The CDR3, as DNA: TGCGCCAGCAACCCTCGAGGTAGCACTGAAGCTTTCTTT.

Remarks on this clone: At one boundary the junction diverges from the germline segment, which might be a read error. This sample includes further DNA sequences coding for the same CDR3. The chain couples TRBV4-3 to TRBJ1-1; 7 bases line up with TRBD1. Germline lookup yields CDR1 LGHNA and CDR2 YSLEER. The length of the CDR3 is 14 residues. In DNA form, the CDR3 reads TGCGCCAGCAGCAAACTACAGGGGAACACCGAAGCTTTCTTT. This codes for CASSKLQGNTEAFF.

This clone was counted a single time. The V gene is TRBV11-3, the J gene TRBJ1-2; D possibly corresponds to TRBD1 (5 bases). This CDR3 is 14 amino acids long. The V gene lost 5 bases and the J gene lost 4 bases, with 14 bases spanning the gap. Germline CDR1 and CDR2: SGHNT and YENEEA. This chain's CDR3 is CASSPQGLSYGYTF. DNA of the CDR3: TGTGCCAGCAGCCCCCAGGGTCTCAGCTATGGCTACACCTTC.

V gene TRBV19 combines with J gene TRBJ1-3; D ambiguous. The CDR3 covers 12 residues. Trimming took 4 bases from V and 4 from J, leaving 5 bases between them. Germline V gene sequence: CDR1 LNHDA, CDR2 SQIVND (reference sequence). Here the CDR3 reads CASSNAGNTIYF. The CDR3, as DNA: TGTGCCAGTAGTAACGCGGGAAACACCATATATTTT.

The table lists this clone with a count of one. This chain links TRBV5-6 with TRBJ1-2; 7 bases are a match to TRBD1. There are 14 residues in the CDR3. Unmatched junction bases numbered 7, after V lost 0 bases and J lost 8 bases. CDR1 is SGHDT, CDR2 YYEEEE, per germline. CDR3 protein: CASSLAKGAGGYTF. DNA of the CDR3: TGTGCCAGCAGCTTGGCTAAGGGGGCCGGAGGCTACACCTTC.

In its sample, this clone was seen once. The chain combines TRBV5-6 with TRBJ1-6; D ambiguous. Germline V gene data show CDR1 as SGHDT and CDR2 as YYEEEE. The CDR3 consists of 16 residues. V lost 4 bases, J lost 6 bases, and 17 bases lay in between. The CDR3 nucleotides are TGTGCCAGCAGCCCCGCAGTGGGCATTCCTAATTCACCCCTCCACTTT. It specifies CASSPAVGIPNSPLHF.

The V call is TRBV12-5, the J call TRBJ2-2; TRBD2 is a possible D gene (5 bases). The CDR3 sequence is 13 residues long. Germline loops: CDR1 LGHNT, CDR2 FRNRAP. V was pared by 6 bases and J by 7 bases, with 12 bases between. The CDR3 region is CASGLVGFGELFF. CDR3 DNA: TGTGCTAGTGGACTAGTCGGGTTCGGGGAGCTGTTTTTT.

The chain is built from TRBV27 and TRBJ2-7; D is perhaps TRBD2 (7 bases). V lost 1 base and J lost 4, with 17 bases in between. From germline, CDR1 is MNHEY and CDR2 SMNVEV (reference sequence). CDR3 length: 16 residues. The CDR3 loop is CASSLFFSGGGYEQYF. DNA of the CDR3: TGTGCCAGCAGTTTATTTTTTTCGGGGGGCGGTTACGAGCAGTACTTC.

The table lists this clone with a few counts. The chain joins TRBV7-6 to TRBJ2-5; D perhaps matches TRBD2 (6 bases). V was shortened by 2 bases and J by 4 bases, with 11 bases between the two germline ends. CDR3 length: 14 residues. Germline loops: CDR1 SGHVS, CDR2 FNYEAQ. CDR3 region: CASSLKGLGETQYF. CDR3 sequence (DNA): TGTGCCAGCAGCTTAAAGGGACTGGGAGAGACCCAGTACTTC.

The rearrangement uses TRBV7-2 and TRBJ2-5; 7 nucleotides line up with TRBD2. Unmatched junction bases numbered 7, after V lost 4 bases and J lost 5 bases. The CDR3 sequence is 14 residues long. Germline V gene lookup returns CDR1 SGHTA and CDR2 FQGNSA. This chain's CDR3 is CASSSGGSYETQYF. The CDR3 DNA reads TGTGCCAGCAGCTCCGGGGGGAGTTATGAGACCCAGTACTTC.

The CDR3 loop reads CASSSHQQETQYF. The CDR3 DNA reads TGCGCCAGCAGCTCCCATCAGCAAGAGACCCAGTACTTC. The V gene is TRBV5-1, the J gene TRBJ2-5, with D unresolved. The CDR3 consists of 13 residues. CDR1 and CDR2 from the germline V gene are SGHRS and YFSETQ. Trimming took 3 bases from V and 2 from J, leaving 8 bases between them.

The chain uses TRBV29-1 and TRBJ2-2; TRBD1 matches 7 bases. The CDR3 has 15 amino acids. CDR1 is SQVTM, CDR2 ANQGSEA, per germline. Trimming cost V 4 bases and J 3 bases; bases outside gene matches: 8. CDR3 coding DNA: TGCAGCGTTGGTAGGGGGCGAGTTGACACCGGGGAGCTGTTTTTT. Its protein product is CSVGRGRVDTGELFF.

This clone has more than one count but fewer than ten. The rearrangement links TRBV7-9 to TRBJ1-5; TRBD1 agrees at 7 bases. The V and J ends lost 5 bases and 5 bases, in that order; junction bases with no gene match: 6. Germline lookup yields CDR1 SEHNR and CDR2 FQNEAQ (reference sequence). The CDR3 spans 14 residues. CDR3: CASSQGTDYQPQHF. In DNA, the CDR3 is TGTGCCAGCAGCCAAGGGACAGATTATCAGCCCCAGCATTTT.